This is a list of T cell receptor beta chains from one sample in a study of T cell repertoires in cytomegalovirus infection. TCRdb recomputed calls from the reads with MiXCR, one row per CDR3 protein. Of some 100,000 distinct CDR3 sequences in the sample, less than 25% were seen once. Sequencing was performed on CD8+ T cells from PBMCs. These receptors all stem from a human donor in good health (CMV status not recorded). Some clones in this sample may be carry-over from other donors' samples. Both conserved end residues are part of each CDR3. Not all rows give a size; the values are once, few, many and, for expanded clones, a class.

J gene	V gene	clone size	CDR3 protein
TRBJ2-1	TRBV11-2	many	CASSLETSGYNEQFF
TRBJ2-2	TRBV29-1	NA	CSVEQGPGELFF
TRBJ2-1	TRBV5-5	few	CASSSGHLSSYNEQFF
TRBJ2-3	TRBV19	NA	CASSIGTSTDTQYF
TRBJ1-1	TRBV4-3	few	CASSQEAGRTEAFF
TRBJ2-6	TRBV6-2/TRBV6-3	NA	CASRPTGVSVLTF
TRBJ1-1	TRBV7-8	many	CASSLGGGRNTEAFF
TRBJ1-1	TRBV12-3/TRBV12-4	NA	CASSTQGNSAFF
TRBJ1-3	TRBV5-6	once	CASSPGTSGNTIYF
TRBJ2-7	TRBV5-4	few	CASSLMGAEQYF
TRBJ2-7	TRBV7-9	few	CASSSTGRESYEQYF
TRBJ2-3	TRBV6-6	NA	CASSPRGQGFTDTQYF
TRBJ2-7	TRBV6-2/TRBV6-3	NA	CASSYSIRTGDYEQYF
TRBJ2-1	TRBV7-4	NA	CASSSLGFGQFF
TRBJ2-5	TRBV14	many	CASSQDEAGGREETQYF
TRBJ1-2	TRBV2	NA	CAKTGNGYTF
TRBJ1-5	TRBV10-3	many	CAISGAGQGGDQPQHF
TRBJ2-1	TRBV7-6	NA	CASSLEWRESDKQFF
TRBJ2-3	TRBV7-3	few	CASSLMYRGTDTQYF
TRBJ2-1	TRBV19	NA	CASKPRPGGYNEQFF
TRBJ1-1	TRBV7-2	many	CASSSTGMNTEAFF
TRBJ1-5	TRBV27	NA	CASRSSNQPQHF
TRBJ1-5	TRBV19	once	CASSIAGSNQLQHF
TRBJ2-2	TRBV29-1	many	CSRPNTGELFF
TRBJ2-5	TRBV5-1	many	CASSLQAGESAQVRETQYF
TRBJ1-5	TRBV28	NA	CASSLQGGSNQTQHF
TRBJ2-3	TRBV20-1	NA	CSARDEAGTDTQYF
TRBJ2-1	TRBV7-2	few	CASSLLSDSTYYNEQFF
TRBJ2-3	TRBV6-2/TRBV6-3	NA	CASSFAVTDTQYF
TRBJ2-2	TRBV2	NA	CASKIQGNGELFF
TRBJ2-7	TRBV12-3/TRBV12-4	NA	CASIGQGSSYEQYF
TRBJ2-5	TRBV4-1	NA	CASSQAEYQETQYF
TRBJ2-1	TRBV9	NA	CASSVGGGLPDNEQFF
TRBJ1-3	TRBV7-2	NA	CASSPEGSGNTIYF
TRBJ2-7	TRBV7-9	few	CASLGTSGTEQYF
TRBJ1-2	TRBV20-1	many	CSARPQNRTGRGDYGYTF
TRBJ1-4	TRBV9	few	CASSAGDEKLFF
TRBJ2-1	TRBV27	NA	CASSLYSGSGEQFF
TRBJ1-2	TRBV14	NA	CASAPGHRGIYGYTF
TRBJ2-2	TRBV5-1	few	CASSWWDSGELFF
TRBJ2-2	TRBV6-4	few	CASSITGTGELFF
TRBJ2-3	TRBV9	NA	CASSGRDSTDTQYF
TRBJ2-3	TRBV7-2	many	CASSLTSGSTDTQYF
TRBJ2-7	TRBV20-1	many	CSARGSERFYEQYF
TRBJ1-2	TRBV30	NA	CAWSEDGYYGGYTF
TRBJ1-1	TRBV29-1	NA	CSVAGDATEAFF
TRBJ2-1	TRBV7-6	NA	CASSPRDKFDEQFF
TRBJ2-1	TRBV19	NA	CASSFLAEIYNEQFF
TRBJ2-5	TRBV7-6	NA	CASTRGAGAWETQYF
TRBJ1-1	TRBV28	few	CASIGFDRWTEAFF
TRBJ2-1	TRBV5-6	NA	CASSLWGGRRDGQFF
TRBJ2-1	TRBV12-3/TRBV12-4	few	CASSSDSGEEDEQFF
TRBJ2-7	TRBV7-2	many	CASSQSQSGLAVYEQYF
TRBJ2-1	TRBV7-2	many	CASSLKVGHNEQFF
TRBJ2-2	TRBV11-2	many	CASSFAGDTGELFF
TRBJ1-2	TRBV7-9	few	CASSLARSGGYTF
TRBJ2-5	TRBV7-6	few	CASSDGETQYF
TRBJ1-1	TRBV6-2/TRBV6-3	many	CASSYGPANTEAFF
TRBJ2-3	TRBV7-9	many	CAKEASDTQYF